This T cell receptor beta chain comes out of a study of shared clonotypes between healthy human individuals. Findings and caveats of the study: Generation probabilities were higher for clonotypes shared across all four sorted-subset donors than for unshared ones. Generally, naive subsets (rather than memory subsets) showed larger estimated richness. Researchers sampled blood only, noting tissue repertoires likely differ.

Germline CDR1 SGHNT, CDR2 YYREEE (reference sequence). The CDR3 is 12 amino acids. The ends lost 5 bases at V and 6 bases at J; junction bases unmatched: 5. Terminally differentiated effector memory CD45RA+ cells were excluded from the naive CD8 cells, which were CD45RO-negative and positively selected for CCR7. Notes on this clone: Antigen unknown.

The table came from immunoSEQ multiplex PCR; TCRdb's copy has only in-frame clones and leaves some out. This table has hundreds of thousands of clones, around 96% appearing once. The V call is TRBV5-4, the J call TRBJ2-7, with 7 bases aligning to TRBD1. Material: naive CD8+ T cells sorted from blood. The sequence was obtained from a woman in her twenties or thirties in good health. CDR3 sequence: CASSTDRAEQYF. The CDR3 nucleotides read TGTGCCAGCAGTACCGACAGGGCCGAGCAGTACTTC. Combining the CDR3 with reference TRBV5-4 and TRBJ2-7 gives the whole variable domain ETGVTQSPTHLIKTRGQQVTLRCSSQSGHNTVSWYQQALGQGPQFIFQYYREEENGRGNFPPRFSGLQFPNYSSELNVNALELDDSALYLCASSTDRAEQYFGPGTRLTVT.